Listed below are T cell receptor beta chains from one sample, sequenced in a study of T cells after yellow fever vaccination. TCRdb ran MiXCR on the 5' RACE reads and lists one entry per CDR3 protein. The table has some 300,000 distinct CDR3 sequences, less than 9.5% seen once; the top ten hold 15% to 20%. The sample in question was PBMCs, obtained approximately 40 days after the first yellow fever vaccination. Receptors were obtained from a man aged 18 to 29 who received the YFV17D yellow fever vaccine. CDR3s include the opening cysteine and the closing phenylalanine or tryptophan. The D gene is left open where the match is weak. Only some rows state a clone size, as once, few, many or a class for expanded clones.

d_gene: NA
abundance: NA
j_gene: TRBJ2-5
v_gene: TRBV7-8
len: 13
CDR3aa: CASSLGHRETQYF
CDR3nt: TGTGCCAGCAGCTTAGGTCATCGAGAGACCCAGTACTTC

d_gene: NA
abundance: NA
j_gene: TRBJ1-5
v_gene: TRBV6-5
len: 17
CDR3aa: CASSYYGARGGGQPQHF
CDR3nt: TGTGCCAGCAGTTACTATGGAGCCAGGGGTGGCGGCCAGCCCCAGCATTTT

d_gene: NA
abundance: few
j_gene: TRBJ1-2
v_gene: TRBV20-1
len: 15
CDR3aa: CSAPIGEVANYGYTF
CDR3nt: TGCAGTGCTCCCATAGGGGAGGTTGCTAACTATGGCTACACCTTC

d_gene: TRBD2
abundance: NA
j_gene: TRBJ2-7
v_gene: TRBV20-1
len: 13
CDR3aa: CSARTSASYEQYF
CDR3nt: TGCAGTGCTCGGACTAGCGCGTCCTACGAGCAGTACTTC

d_gene: NA
abundance: NA
j_gene: TRBJ2-2
v_gene: TRBV18
len: 15
CDR3aa: CASSPRTRNTGELFF
CDR3nt: TGTGCCAGCTCGCCGCGAACCAGGAACACCGGGGAGCTGTTTTTT

d_gene: NA
abundance: NA
j_gene: TRBJ2-1
v_gene: TRBV5-1
len: 15
CDR3aa: CASSLSTLSYNEQFF
CDR3nt: TGCGCCAGCAGCTTGTCAACACTCTCCTACAATGAGCAGTTCTTC

d_gene: TRBD2
abundance: few
j_gene: TRBJ2-1
v_gene: TRBV15
len: 15
CDR3aa: CATSRDISGVRSEFF
CDR3nt: TGTGCCACCAGCAGAGATATCAGCGGGGTACGCTCCGAGTTCTTC

d_gene: NA
abundance: NA
j_gene: TRBJ2-2
v_gene: TRBV5-1
len: 15
CDR3aa: CASRLLSRVPGELFF
CDR3nt: TGCGCCAGCAGACTACTTTCTAGGGTTCCCGGGGAGCTGTTTTTT

d_gene: NA
abundance: NA
j_gene: TRBJ1-1
v_gene: TRBV7-3
len: 14
CDR3aa: CASSSTGQGTEAFF
CDR3nt: TGTGCCAGCAGTAGTACAGGGCAGGGCACTGAAGCTTTCTTT

d_gene: NA
abundance: few
j_gene: TRBJ1-2
v_gene: TRBV5-1
len: 13
CDR3aa: CASSSDGNYGYTF
CDR3nt: TGCGCCAGCAGCTCGGACGGGAACTATGGCTACACCTTC

d_gene: NA
abundance: NA
j_gene: TRBJ2-5
v_gene: TRBV4-1
len: 17
CDR3aa: CASSRFLTGEGRETQYF
CDR3nt: TGCGCCAGCAGCCGATTCCTGACTGGGGAAGGGAGAGAGACCCAGTACTTC

d_gene: TRBD1
abundance: many
j_gene: TRBJ2-7
v_gene: TRBV24-1
len: 19
CDR3aa: CATRETGTGGAEAGYEQYF
CDR3nt: TGTGCCACTCGCGAAACCGGGACAGGGGGCGCTGAGGCCGGTTACGAGCAGTACTTC

d_gene: NA
abundance: NA
j_gene: TRBJ1-2
v_gene: TRBV4-1
len: 16
CDR3aa: CASSLVADSLYYGYTF
CDR3nt: TGCGCCAGCAGCCTCGTGGCTGACAGCCTCTACTATGGCTACACCTTC

d_gene: TRBD2
abundance: few
j_gene: TRBJ2-1
v_gene: TRBV20-1
len: 13
CDR3aa: CSETSGGANEQFF
CDR3nt: TGCAGCGAGACTAGCGGGGGGGCCAATGAGCAGTTCTTC

d_gene: NA
abundance: NA
j_gene: TRBJ2-4
v_gene: TRBV19
len: 13
CDR3aa: CASRESAKNIQYF
CDR3nt: TGTGCCAGTAGGGAGTCGGCCAAAAACATTCAGTACTTC

d_gene: TRBD1
abundance: few
j_gene: TRBJ2-3
v_gene: TRBV9
len: 14
CDR3aa: CASSVTGGADTQYF
CDR3nt: TGTGCCAGCAGCGTGACAGGGGGCGCAGATACGCAGTATTTT

d_gene: NA
abundance: NA
j_gene: TRBJ2-1
v_gene: TRBV5-6
len: 14
CDR3aa: CASSLHRAPNEQFF
CDR3nt: TGTGCCAGCAGCTTGCACAGGGCTCCGAATGAGCAGTTCTTC

d_gene: NA
abundance: few
j_gene: TRBJ1-6
v_gene: TRBV18
len: 13
CDR3aa: CASSPGGYSPLHF
CDR3nt: TGTGCCAGCTCACCAGGTGGTTATTCACCCCTCCACTTT

d_gene: NA
abundance: NA
j_gene: TRBJ2-5
v_gene: TRBV20-1
len: 14
CDR3aa: CSARAGLVRESQYF
CDR3nt: TGCAGTGCTAGAGCCGGGCTAGTACGAGAGAGCCAGTACTTC

d_gene: TRBD1
abundance: NA
j_gene: TRBJ1-5
v_gene: TRBV7-9
len: 15
CDR3aa: CASSTGQGAGQPQHF
CDR3nt: TGTGCCAGCAGCACAGGACAGGGGGCCGGTCAGCCCCAGCATTTT

d_gene: TRBD2
abundance: NA
j_gene: TRBJ2-7
v_gene: TRBV7-6
len: 18
CDR3aa: CASSPGLAGVASSYEQYF
CDR3nt: TGTGCCAGCAGCCCGGGACTAGCGGGGGTTGCAAGCTCCTACGAGCAGTACTTC

d_gene: NA
abundance: NA
j_gene: TRBJ1-2
v_gene: TRBV20-1
len: 14
CDR3aa: CSARDSTEVYGYTF
CDR3nt: TGCAGTGCTAGAGATTCGACGGAGGTTTATGGCTACACCTTC

d_gene: TRBD2
abundance: few
j_gene: TRBJ2-5
v_gene: TRBV7-9
len: 13
CDR3aa: CASRGGARETQYF
CDR3nt: TGTGCCAGCCGGGGGGGGGCTCGGGAGACCCAGTACTTC

d_gene: NA
abundance: NA
j_gene: TRBJ1-2
v_gene: TRBV4-1
len: 14
CDR3aa: CASSLREKAYGYTF
CDR3nt: TGCGCCAGCAGCCTCCGGGAGAAGGCCTATGGCTACACCTTC

d_gene: TRBD2
abundance: few
j_gene: TRBJ2-5
v_gene: TRBV7-2
len: 15
CDR3aa: CASSPPAGGKETQYF
CDR3nt: TGTGCCAGCAGCCCCCCTGCGGGGGGGAAAGAGACCCAGTACTTC

d_gene: NA
abundance: NA
j_gene: TRBJ2-7
v_gene: TRBV20-1
len: 12
CDR3aa: CSAGPDSYELYF
CDR3nt: TGCAGTGCTGGGCCGGACAGCTACGAGCTGTACTTC

d_gene: NA
abundance: NA
j_gene: TRBJ2-2
v_gene: TRBV6-6
len: 12
CDR3aa: CASGYSPGELFF
CDR3nt: TGTGCCAGCGGTTACTCGCCCGGGGAGCTGTTTTTT

d_gene: TRBD2
abundance: many
j_gene: TRBJ2-7
v_gene: TRBV7-2
len: 15
CDR3aa: CASSLSGTNAYEQYF
CDR3nt: TGTGCCAGCAGCCTATCCGGGACTAACGCCTACGAGCAGTACTTC

d_gene: TRBD2
abundance: many
j_gene: TRBJ2-3
v_gene: TRBV4-1
len: 13
CDR3aa: CASSQVGGDTQYF
CDR3nt: TGCGCCAGCAGCCAAGTGGGGGGGGATACGCAGTATTTT

d_gene: NA
abundance: once
j_gene: TRBJ1-3
v_gene: TRBV12-3/TRBV12-4
len: 14
CDR3aa: CASSLHTSGNTIYF
CDR3nt: TGTGCCAGCAGTCTTCATACTTCTGGAAACACCATATATTTT

d_gene: TRBD1
abundance: many
j_gene: TRBJ2-3
v_gene: TRBV7-9
len: 13
CDR3aa: CAGGTGGSDTQYF
CDR3nt: TGTGCCGGTGGGACAGGGGGCTCAGATACGCAGTATTTT

d_gene: NA
abundance: few
j_gene: TRBJ2-2
v_gene: TRBV5-1
len: 16
CDR3aa: CASSLARTENTGELFF
CDR3nt: TGCGCCAGCAGCTTGGCAAGGACAGAGAACACCGGGGAGCTGTTTTTT

d_gene: NA
abundance: NA
j_gene: TRBJ2-7
v_gene: TRBV19
len: 13
CDR3aa: CASSMPGSYEQYF
CDR3nt: TGTGCCAGTAGTATGCCCGGATCCTACGAGCAGTACTTC

d_gene: NA
abundance: many
j_gene: TRBJ2-1
v_gene: TRBV7-2
len: 15
CDR3aa: CASSLVGGEYNEQFF
CDR3nt: TGTGCCAGCAGCTTAGTAGGGGGGGAGTACAATGAGCAGTTCTTC

d_gene: NA
abundance: NA
j_gene: TRBJ2-1
v_gene: TRBV28
len: 15
CDR3aa: CASSLYVGPKNQQFF
CDR3nt: TGTGCCAGCAGTTTGTATGTCGGACCGAAAAACCAGCAGTTCTTC

d_gene: NA
abundance: NA
j_gene: TRBJ2-5
v_gene: TRBV12-3/TRBV12-4
len: 15
CDR3aa: CASTLGGSPQETQYF
CDR3nt: TGTGCCAGCACCTTGGGGGGCTCCCCCCAAGAGACCCAGTACTTC

d_gene: TRBD1
abundance: few
j_gene: TRBJ2-3
v_gene: TRBV15
len: 20
CDR3aa: CATSTFGQVYFQKNTDTQYF
CDR3nt: TGTGCCACCAGCACGTTCGGACAGGTTTATTTCCAAAAAAACACAGATACGCAGTATTTT

d_gene: NA
abundance: few
j_gene: TRBJ1-1
v_gene: TRBV6-2/TRBV6-3
len: 18
CDR3aa: CASSSRGSARRPNTEAFF
CDR3nt: TGTGCCAGCAGTTCACGGGGGAGCGCCAGGCGCCCTAACACTGAAGCTTTCTTT

d_gene: TRBD2
abundance: few
j_gene: TRBJ2-2
v_gene: TRBV5-1
len: 16
CDR3aa: CASIDLAGANTGELFF
CDR3nt: TGCGCCAGCATCGACCTAGCGGGGGCAAACACCGGGGAGCTGTTTTTT

d_gene: NA
abundance: NA
j_gene: TRBJ2-7
v_gene: TRBV6-5
len: 13
CDR3aa: CASSYSESYEQYF
CDR3nt: TGTGCCAGCAGTTACTCTGAATCCTACGAGCAGTACTTC

d_gene: NA
abundance: once
j_gene: TRBJ1-2
v_gene: TRBV5-4
len: 13
CDR3aa: CASSFQGSGGYTF
CDR3nt: TGTGCCAGCAGCTTTCAGGGATCCGGTGGCTACACCTTC

d_gene: NA
abundance: many
j_gene: TRBJ2-3
v_gene: TRBV7-2
len: 13
CDR3aa: CASNFGNTDTQYF
CDR3nt: TGTGCCAGCAACTTCGGGAACACAGATACGCAGTATTTT